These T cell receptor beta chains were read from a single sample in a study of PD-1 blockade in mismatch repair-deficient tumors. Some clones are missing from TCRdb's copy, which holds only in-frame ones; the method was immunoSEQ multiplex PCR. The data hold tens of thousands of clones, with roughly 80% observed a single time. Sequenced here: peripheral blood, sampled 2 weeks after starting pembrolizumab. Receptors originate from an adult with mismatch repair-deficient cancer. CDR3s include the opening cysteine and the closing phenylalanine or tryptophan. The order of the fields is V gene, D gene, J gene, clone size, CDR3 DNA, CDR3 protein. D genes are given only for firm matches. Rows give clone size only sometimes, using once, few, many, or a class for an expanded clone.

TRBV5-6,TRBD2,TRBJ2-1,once,TGTGCCAGCGCCTACGATGAACTAGCGGAGGGCCTTAATGAGCAGTTCTTC,CASAYDELAEGLNEQFF
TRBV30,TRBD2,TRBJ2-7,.,TGTGCCTGGGCTCCCGGGACTAGAAGCGAGCAGTACTTC,CAWAPGTRSEQYF
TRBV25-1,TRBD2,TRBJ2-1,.,TGTGCCAGCAGTTCGGCTAGCGGGGGGGTCTACAATGAGCAGTTCTTC,CASSSASGGVYNEQFF
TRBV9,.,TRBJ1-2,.,TGTGCCAGCAGCGACTCCGCCGGGCCCCAAGCCTATGGCTACACCTTC,CASSDSAGPQAYGYTF
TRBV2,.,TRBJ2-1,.,TGTGCCAGCACTCGAATGAGCTCCTACAATGAGCAGTTCTTC,CASTRMSSYNEQFF
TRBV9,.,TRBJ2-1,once,TGTGCCAGCAGCGTAGATTACAGGGTGGGCGAGCAGTTCTTC,CASSVDYRVGEQFF
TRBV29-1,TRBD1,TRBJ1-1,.,TGCAGCGCCGCCCGGGACAGCAAGAACACTGAAGCTTTCTTT,CSAARDSKNTEAFF
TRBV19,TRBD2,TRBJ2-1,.,TGTGCCAGTAGTGTACTACTAGCGGGAGGTGGCAATGAGCAGTTCTTC,CASSVLLAGGGNEQFF
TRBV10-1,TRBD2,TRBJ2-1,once,TGCGCCAGCAGTGAACGCGCGGGAGGCACCTACAATGAGCAGTTCTTC,CASSERAGGTYNEQFF
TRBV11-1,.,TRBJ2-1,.,TGTGCCAGCAGCTTACTTACTAGTTACAATGAGCAGTTCTTC,CASSLLTSYNEQFF
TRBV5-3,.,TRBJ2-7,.,TGTGCCAGCAGCTTTGAGCCCCGATACGAGCAGTACTTC,CASSFEPRYEQYF
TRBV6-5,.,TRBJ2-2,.,TGTGCCAGCAGCCCGACTAGCGGGGAGCTGTTTTTT,CASSPTSGELFF
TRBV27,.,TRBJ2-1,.,TGTGCCAGCCGGACGAGCTACAATGAGCAGTTCTTC,CASRTSYNEQFF
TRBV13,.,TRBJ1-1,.,TGTGCCAGCAGCTATACTCCCACAGGTCGGAACACTGAAGCTTTCTTT,CASSYTPTGRNTEAFF
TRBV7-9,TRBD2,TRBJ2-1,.,TGTGCCAGCCCCTCCTTGACTAGCGGGAGTGATGAGCAGTTCTTC,CASPSLTSGSDEQFF
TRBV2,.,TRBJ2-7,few,TGTGCCAGCAGGAATGCCGGGACTTACGAGCAGTACTTC,CASRNAGTYEQYF
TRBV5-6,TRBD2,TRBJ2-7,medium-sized,TGTGCCAGCAGCTACGGGACTAGCGGCTACGAGCAGTACTTC,CASSYGTSGYEQYF
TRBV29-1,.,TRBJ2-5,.,TGCAGCGTTAGGCGACAGAACCAAGAGACCCAGTACTTC,CSVRRQNQETQYF
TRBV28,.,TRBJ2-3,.,TGTGCCAGCTGCATCCGACGGGGGTTGGGCACAGATACGCAGTATTTT,CASCIRRGLGTDTQYF
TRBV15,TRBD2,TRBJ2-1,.,TGTGCCACCAGCACAACTAGCGGCCCAAATTTAAATTGGAATGAGCAGTTCTTC,CATSTTSGPNLNWNEQFF
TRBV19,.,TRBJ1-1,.,TGTGCCAGTAAAGCGGAATTGGACACTGAAGCTTTCTTT,CASKAELDTEAFF
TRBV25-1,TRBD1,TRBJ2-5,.,TGTGCCAGCAGTGAATCCCGGACAGGGGACGAGACCCAGTACTTC,CASSESRTGDETQYF
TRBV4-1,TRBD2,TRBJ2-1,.,TGCGCCAGCAGCCAAGAATCTGCGGGAGCTCTGTACAATGAGCAGTTCTTC,CASSQESAGALYNEQFF
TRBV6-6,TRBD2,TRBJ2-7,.,TGTGCCAGCAGCCAAGGGACTAGCGGGAGTTCCTACGAGCAGTACTTC,CASSQGTSGSSYEQYF
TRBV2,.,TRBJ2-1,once,TGTGCCAGCAGTGAATCCGCCCGGGCGGATGAGCAGTTCTTC,CASSESARADEQFF
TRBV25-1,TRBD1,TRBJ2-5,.,TGTGCCAGCGAAGGGACAGGCCTTTGGGCCCAGTACTTC,CASEGTGLWAQYF
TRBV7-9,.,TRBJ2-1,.,TGTGCCAGCAGCTTAGTGGTTGGTGAGCAGTTCTTC,CASSLVVGEQFF
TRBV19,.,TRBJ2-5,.,TGTGCCAGTAGTATAGCCGGAGAGACCCAGTACTTC,CASSIAGETQYF
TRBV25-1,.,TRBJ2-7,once,TGTGCCAGCAGTGGGGACTTCTACTCCTACGAGCAGTACTTC,CASSGDFYSYEQYF
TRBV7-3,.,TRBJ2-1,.,TGTGCCAGCAGCTTGACTTCAAACCCGACCTACAATGAGCAGTTCTTC,CASSLTSNPTYNEQFF
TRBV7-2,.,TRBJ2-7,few,TGTGCCAGCACCCTTAGGGCGGGTAACTCCTACGAGCAGTACTTC,CASTLRAGNSYEQYF
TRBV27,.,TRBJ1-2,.,TGTGCCAGCAGTACCAAAGTATGGGTATATGGCTACACCTTC,CASSTKVWVYGYTF
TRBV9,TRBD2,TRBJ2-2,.,TGTGCCAGCAGCTCTAGACTAGCGGGAGGGGTCGGGGAGCTGTTTTTT,CASSSRLAGGVGELFF
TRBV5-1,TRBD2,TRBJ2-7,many,TGCGCCAGCAGCGGGGGACTAGCGGGAACCTACGAGCAGTACTTC,CASSGGLAGTYEQYF
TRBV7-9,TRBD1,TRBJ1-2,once,TGTGCCAGCAGCTCTACAGGGGACTATGGCTACACCTTC,CASSSTGDYGYTF
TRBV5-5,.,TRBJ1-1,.,TGTGCCAGCAGCTTAGAGGCCAGGGGATACACTGAAGCTTTCTTT,CASSLEARGYTEAFF
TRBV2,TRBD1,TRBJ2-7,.,TGTGCCAGCAGTGACGGACAGGGACCCTACGAGCAGTACTTC,CASSDGQGPYEQYF
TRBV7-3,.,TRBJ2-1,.,TGTGCCAGCAGCTCCGACTTGAGCGCGTACAATGAGCAGTTCTTC,CASSSDLSAYNEQFF
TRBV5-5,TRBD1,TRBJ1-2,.,TGTGCCAGCAGTTTTCAGGGGGCCTTCTATGGCTACACCTTC,CASSFQGAFYGYTF
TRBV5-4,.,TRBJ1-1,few,TGTGCCAGCAGCTTGGACCAGAACACTGAAGCTTTCTTT,CASSLDQNTEAFF
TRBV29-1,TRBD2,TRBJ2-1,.,TGCAGCGTCGACAGCGGGGGGATCAATGAGCAGTTCTTC,CSVDSGGINEQFF
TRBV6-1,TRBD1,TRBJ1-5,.,TGTGCCAGCAGTGTGGACAGGGGCAATCAGCCCCAGCATTTT,CASSVDRGNQPQHF
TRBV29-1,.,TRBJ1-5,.,TGCAGCGTTATAGGAGAGCCGAATCAGCCCCAGCATTTT,CSVIGEPNQPQHF
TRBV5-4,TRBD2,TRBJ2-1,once,TGTGCCAGCAGTAGCGGGACTAGCGGGTTCGCGAGTGAGCAGTTCTTC,CASSSGTSGFASEQFF
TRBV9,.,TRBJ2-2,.,TGTGCCAGCAGCGTAGAGGGGTGGGCGGGGGAGCTGTTTTTT,CASSVEGWAGELFF
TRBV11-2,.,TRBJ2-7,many,TGTGCCAGCAGCCCGCCCGTGGTACTGTACGAGCAGTACTTC,CASSPPVVLYEQYF
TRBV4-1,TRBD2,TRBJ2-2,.,TGCGCCAGCAGCCAAGAACCAGCGGGAGGGGGTAGGGGCACCGGGGAGCTGTTTTTT,CASSQEPAGGGRGTGELFF
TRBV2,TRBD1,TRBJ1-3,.,TGTGCCAGCAGTCCGGGACAGGGAACCTTAAACACCATATATTTT,CASSPGQGTLNTIYF
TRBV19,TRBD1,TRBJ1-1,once,TGTGCCAGTAGCTCTACAGGGGACACTGAAGCTTTCTTT,CASSSTGDTEAFF